This T cell receptor beta chain stems from a study of CD8 T cells in Susac syndrome. Study-level results: It was acknowledged by the study that relatively few individuals were included in its TCR sequencing and HLA analysis.

On this clonotype: What it binds is not known.

Sequencing of TCR beta was performed on blood CD8+ and CD4+ T cells. A quantity of roughly 0.5 to 1 ug RNA underwent reverse transcription using random hexamers. An immunoSEQ multiplex PCR amplified TCR beta CDR3 over 54 Vbeta and 13 Jbeta. One entry per CDR3 protein, called by TCRdb with MiXCR from the immunoSEQ multiplex PCR reads. The table has 100,000 to 150,000 distinct CDR3 sequences, over 85% seen once. The sequencing input was CD4+ T cells from PBMCs. The receptor's source is a human donor in good health.

CDR3 amino acids: CSARAQGMAEAFF. DNA of the CDR3: TGCAGTGCTAGAGCCCAGGGGATGGCTGAAGCTTTCTTT. The chain employs TRBV20-1 and TRBJ1-1, with D possibly matching TRBD1 (6 bases). Germline CDR1 reads DFQATT; CDR2 reads SNEGSKA (reference sequence). The CDR3 sequence is 13 residues long. V dropped 1 base and J dropped 6 bases, with 12 bases sitting between them.